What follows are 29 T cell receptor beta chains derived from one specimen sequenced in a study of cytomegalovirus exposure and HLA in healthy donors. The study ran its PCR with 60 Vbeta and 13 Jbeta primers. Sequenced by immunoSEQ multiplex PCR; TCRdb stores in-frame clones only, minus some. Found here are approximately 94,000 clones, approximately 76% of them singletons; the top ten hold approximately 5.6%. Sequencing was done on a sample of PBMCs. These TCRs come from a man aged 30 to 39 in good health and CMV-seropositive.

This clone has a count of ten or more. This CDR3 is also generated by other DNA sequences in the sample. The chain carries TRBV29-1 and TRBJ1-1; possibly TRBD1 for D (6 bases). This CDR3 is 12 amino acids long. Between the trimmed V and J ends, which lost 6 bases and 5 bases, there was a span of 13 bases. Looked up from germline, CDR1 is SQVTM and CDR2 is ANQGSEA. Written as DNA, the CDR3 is TGCAGCGTCCTTATGCAGGGGACTGAAGCTTTCTTT. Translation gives CSVLMQGTEAFF.

For the CDR3, the DNA is TGTGCCAGCAGTAGGACTAGCGGGGGGACCTTAGCCAAAAACATTCAGTACTTC. Protein product: CASSRTSGGTLAKNIQYF. The chain employs TRBV2 and TRBJ2-4; 14 positions match TRBD2. The V gene's germline CDR1 is SNHLY and CDR2 FYNNEI. J lost 0 bases, V lost 5 bases, and 6 bases had no gene match. This CDR3 has 18 residues.

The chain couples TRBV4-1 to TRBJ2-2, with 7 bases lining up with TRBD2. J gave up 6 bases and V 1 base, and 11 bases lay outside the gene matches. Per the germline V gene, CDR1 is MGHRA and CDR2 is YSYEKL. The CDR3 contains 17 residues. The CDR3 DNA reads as TGCGCCAGCAGCCAAGGGGGGGGACTGAGAACCGCCGGGGAGCTGTTTTTT. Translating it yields CASSQGGGLRTAGELFF.

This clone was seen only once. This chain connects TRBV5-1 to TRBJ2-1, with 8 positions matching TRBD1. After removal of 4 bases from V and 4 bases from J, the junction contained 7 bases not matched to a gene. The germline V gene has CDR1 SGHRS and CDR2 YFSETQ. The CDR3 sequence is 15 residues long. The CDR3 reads CASSEEQGVYNEQFF. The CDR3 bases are TGCGCCAGCAGCGAGGAACAGGGGGTTTACAATGAGCAGTTCTTC.

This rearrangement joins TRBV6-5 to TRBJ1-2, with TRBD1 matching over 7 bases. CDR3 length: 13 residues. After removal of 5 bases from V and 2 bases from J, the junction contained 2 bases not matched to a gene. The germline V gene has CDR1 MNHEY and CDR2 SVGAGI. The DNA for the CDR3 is TGTGCCAGCAGTACGACAGGGAACTATGGCTACACCTTC. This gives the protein CASSTTGNYGYTF.

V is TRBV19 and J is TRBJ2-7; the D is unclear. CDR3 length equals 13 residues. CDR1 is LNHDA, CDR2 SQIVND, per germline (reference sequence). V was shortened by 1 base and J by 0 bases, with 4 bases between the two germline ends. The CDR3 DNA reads TGTGCCAGTAGTATAGGTATCTCCTACGAGCAGTACTTC. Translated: CASSIGISYEQYF.

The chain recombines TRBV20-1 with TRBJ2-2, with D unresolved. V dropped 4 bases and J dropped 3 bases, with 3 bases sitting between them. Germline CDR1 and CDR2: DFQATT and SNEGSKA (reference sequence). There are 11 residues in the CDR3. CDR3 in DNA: TGCAGTGCTACCTACACCGGGGAGCTGTTTTTT. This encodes CSATYTGELFF.

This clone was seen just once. The CDR3: CAWSVRTLETPYF. The DNA for the CDR3 is TGTGCCTGGAGTGTCAGGACTCTGGAAACACCATATTTT. The chain employs TRBV30 and TRBJ1-3; D gene unclear. The V end was cut by 0 bases, the J end by 15 bases, with 18 bases between. CDR3 length: 13 residues. Germline assignment: CDR1 GTSNPN and CDR2 SVGIG (reference sequence).

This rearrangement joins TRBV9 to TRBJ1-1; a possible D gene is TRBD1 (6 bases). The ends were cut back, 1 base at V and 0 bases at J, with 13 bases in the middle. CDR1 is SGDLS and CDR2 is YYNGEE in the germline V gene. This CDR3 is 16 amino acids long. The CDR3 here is CASSVKTGPMNTEAFF. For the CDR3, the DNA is TGTGCCAGCAGCGTAAAGACAGGCCCTATGAACACTGAAGCTTTCTTT.

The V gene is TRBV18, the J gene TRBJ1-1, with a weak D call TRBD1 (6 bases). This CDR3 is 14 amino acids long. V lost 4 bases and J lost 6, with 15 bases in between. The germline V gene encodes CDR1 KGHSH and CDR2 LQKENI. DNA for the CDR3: TGTGCCAGCTCACTACGTACAGGGACGGCTGAAGCTTTCTTT. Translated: CASSLRTGTAEAFF.

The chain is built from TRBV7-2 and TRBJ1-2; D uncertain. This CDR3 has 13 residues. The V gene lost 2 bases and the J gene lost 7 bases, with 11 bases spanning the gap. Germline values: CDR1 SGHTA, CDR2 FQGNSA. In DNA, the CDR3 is TGTGCCAGCAGCTTACGGGGAGTGGGTGGCTACACCTTC. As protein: CASSLRGVGGYTF.

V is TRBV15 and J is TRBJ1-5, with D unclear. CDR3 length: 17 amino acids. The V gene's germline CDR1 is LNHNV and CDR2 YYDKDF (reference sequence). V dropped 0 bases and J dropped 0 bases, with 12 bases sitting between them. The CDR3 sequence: CATSRDFAEDSNQPQHF. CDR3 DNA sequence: TGTGCCACCAGCAGAGATTTTGCCGAGGATAGCAATCAGCCCCAGCATTTT.

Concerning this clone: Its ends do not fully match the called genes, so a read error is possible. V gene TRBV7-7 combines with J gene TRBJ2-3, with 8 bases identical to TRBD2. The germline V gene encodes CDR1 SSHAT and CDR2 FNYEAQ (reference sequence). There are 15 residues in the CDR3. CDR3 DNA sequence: TGTGCTAGCAGCTTAAGCGGGAGTCGGACAGATACGCAGTATTTT. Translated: CASSLSGSRTDTQYF.

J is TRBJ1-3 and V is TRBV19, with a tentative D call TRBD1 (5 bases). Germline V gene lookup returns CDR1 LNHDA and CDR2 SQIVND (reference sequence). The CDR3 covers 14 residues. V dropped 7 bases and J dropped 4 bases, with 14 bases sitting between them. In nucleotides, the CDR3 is TGTGCCAGTAAGGACACCTACAAGGGAAACACCATATATTTT. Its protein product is CASKDTYKGNTIYF.

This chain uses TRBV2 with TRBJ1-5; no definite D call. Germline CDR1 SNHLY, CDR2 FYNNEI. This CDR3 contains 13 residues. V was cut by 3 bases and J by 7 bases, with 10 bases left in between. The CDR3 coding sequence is TGTGCCAGCAGTGACTGGGAGCACCAGCCCCAGCATTTT. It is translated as CASSDWEHQPQHF.

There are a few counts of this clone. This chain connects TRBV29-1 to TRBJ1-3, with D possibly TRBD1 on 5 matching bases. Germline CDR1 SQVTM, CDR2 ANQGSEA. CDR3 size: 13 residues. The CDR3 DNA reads TGCAGTGCCAGGGAAGCGTCTGGAAACACCATATATTTT. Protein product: CSAREASGNTIYF.

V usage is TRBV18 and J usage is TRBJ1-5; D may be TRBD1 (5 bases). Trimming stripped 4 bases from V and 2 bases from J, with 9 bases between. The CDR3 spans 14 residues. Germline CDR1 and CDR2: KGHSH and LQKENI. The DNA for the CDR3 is TGTGCCAGCTCACTTCAGGGTGGCAATCAGCCCCAGCATTTT. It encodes CASSLQGGNQPQHF.

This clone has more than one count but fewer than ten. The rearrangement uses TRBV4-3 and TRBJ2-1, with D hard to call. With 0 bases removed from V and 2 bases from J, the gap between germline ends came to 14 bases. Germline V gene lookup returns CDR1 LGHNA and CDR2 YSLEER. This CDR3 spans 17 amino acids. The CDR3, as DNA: TGCGCCAGCAGCCAAGACCACTACCAAGGAGCCTACAATGAGCAGTTCTTC. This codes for CASSQDHYQGAYNEQFF.

The CDR3 sequence: CASSVGITSAYNEQFF. The CDR3 nucleotides are TGTGCCAGCAGCGTAGGGATCACTAGCGCCTACAATGAGCAGTTCTTC. The chain has TRBV9 and TRBJ2-1; 7 nucleotides align to TRBD2. Germline-derived CDR1 and CDR2 are SGDLS and YYNGEE. Losses at the gene ends were 0 bases for V and 2 bases for J; bases not matched to a gene: 5. This CDR3 is built from 16 residues.

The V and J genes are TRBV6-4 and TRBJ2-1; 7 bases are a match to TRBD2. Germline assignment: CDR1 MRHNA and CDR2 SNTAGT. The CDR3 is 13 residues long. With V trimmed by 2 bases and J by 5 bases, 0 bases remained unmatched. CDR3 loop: CASSDSGNNEQFF. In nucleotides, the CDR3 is TGTGCCAGCAGTGACAGCGGGAACAATGAGCAGTTCTTC.

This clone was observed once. The CDR3 region has the DNA TGTGCCAGCTCCCCGCTCGTTAGCGGCTCCCCAGAGCAGTTCTTC. Protein sequence: CASSPLVSGSPEQFF. The V gene is TRBV18, the J gene TRBJ2-1; perhaps TRBD2 as D (6 bases). CDR1 and CDR2 (germline): KGHSH, LQKENI. The CDR3 totals 15 residues. Trimming cost V 6 bases and J 10 bases, with 22 bases left between them.

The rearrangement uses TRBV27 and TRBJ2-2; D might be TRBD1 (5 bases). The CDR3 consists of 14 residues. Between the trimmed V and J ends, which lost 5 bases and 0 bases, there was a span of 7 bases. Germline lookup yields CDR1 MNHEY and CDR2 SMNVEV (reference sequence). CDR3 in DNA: TGTGCCAGCAGTGACAGCTCGAACACCGGGGAGCTGTTTTTT. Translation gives CASSDSSNTGELFF.

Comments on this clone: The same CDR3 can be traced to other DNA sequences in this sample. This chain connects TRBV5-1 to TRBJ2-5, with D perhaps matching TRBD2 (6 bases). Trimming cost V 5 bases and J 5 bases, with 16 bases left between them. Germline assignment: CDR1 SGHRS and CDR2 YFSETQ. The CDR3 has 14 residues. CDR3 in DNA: TGCGCCAGCAGTGGAGGGACTTCCAGGGAGACCCAGTACTTC. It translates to CASSGGTSRETQYF.

In DNA, the CDR3 is TGTGCCAGCAGGGGGGGACAGTATAGCAATCAGCCCCAGCATTTT. This gives the protein CASRGGQYSNQPQHF. The genes are TRBV2 and TRBJ1-5, with 7 bases fitting TRBD1. Germline V gives CDR1 SNHLY, CDR2 FYNNEI. Unmatched junction bases numbered 5, after V lost 6 bases and J lost 0 bases. The CDR3 sequence is 15 residues long.

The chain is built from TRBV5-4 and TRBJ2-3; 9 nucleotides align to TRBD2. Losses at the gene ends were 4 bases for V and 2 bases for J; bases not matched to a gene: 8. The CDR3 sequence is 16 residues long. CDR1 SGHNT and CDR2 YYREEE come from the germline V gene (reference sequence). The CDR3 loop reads CASSHPGTSNTDTQYF. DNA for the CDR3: TGTGCCAGCAGCCACCCCGGGACTAGCAACACAGATACGCAGTATTTT.

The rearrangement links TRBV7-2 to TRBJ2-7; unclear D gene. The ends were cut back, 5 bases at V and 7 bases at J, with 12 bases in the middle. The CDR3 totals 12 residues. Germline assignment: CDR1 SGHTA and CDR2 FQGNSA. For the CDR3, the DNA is TGTGCCAGCAGCCGGTATTCCGGGGAGCAGTACTTC. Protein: CASSRYSGEQYF.

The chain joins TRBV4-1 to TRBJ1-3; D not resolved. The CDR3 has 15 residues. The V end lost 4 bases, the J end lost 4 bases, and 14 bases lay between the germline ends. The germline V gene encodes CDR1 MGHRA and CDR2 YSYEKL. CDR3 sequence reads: CASSPTEDGGNTIYF. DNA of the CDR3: TGCGCCAGCAGCCCCACCGAAGACGGGGGAAACACCATATATTTT.

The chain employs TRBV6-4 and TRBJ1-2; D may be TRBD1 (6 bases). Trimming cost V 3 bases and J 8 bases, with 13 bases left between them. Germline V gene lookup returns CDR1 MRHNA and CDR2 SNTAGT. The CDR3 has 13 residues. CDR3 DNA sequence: TGTGCCAGCAGTGAGGGAGGGGGATACGGCTACACCTTC. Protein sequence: CASSEGGGYGYTF.

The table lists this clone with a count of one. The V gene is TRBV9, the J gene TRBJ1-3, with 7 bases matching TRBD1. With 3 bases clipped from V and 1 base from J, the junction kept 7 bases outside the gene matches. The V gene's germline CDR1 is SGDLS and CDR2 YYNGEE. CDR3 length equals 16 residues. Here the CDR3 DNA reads TGTGCCAGCAGCGGACGGGACAGAAGATCTGGAAACACCATATATTTT. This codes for CASSGRDRRSGNTIYF.